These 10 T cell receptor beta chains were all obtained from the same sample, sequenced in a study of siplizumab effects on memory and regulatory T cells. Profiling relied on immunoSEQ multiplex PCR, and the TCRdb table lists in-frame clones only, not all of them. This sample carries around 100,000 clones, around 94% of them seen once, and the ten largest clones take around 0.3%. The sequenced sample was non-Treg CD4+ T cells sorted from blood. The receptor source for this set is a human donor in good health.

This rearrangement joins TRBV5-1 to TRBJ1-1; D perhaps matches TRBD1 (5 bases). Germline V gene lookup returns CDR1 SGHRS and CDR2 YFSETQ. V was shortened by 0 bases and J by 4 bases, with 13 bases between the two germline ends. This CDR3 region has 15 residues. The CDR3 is CASSLASGLGTEAFF. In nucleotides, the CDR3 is TGCGCCAGCAGCTTGGCCTCGGGGCTCGGCACTGAAGCTTTCTTT.

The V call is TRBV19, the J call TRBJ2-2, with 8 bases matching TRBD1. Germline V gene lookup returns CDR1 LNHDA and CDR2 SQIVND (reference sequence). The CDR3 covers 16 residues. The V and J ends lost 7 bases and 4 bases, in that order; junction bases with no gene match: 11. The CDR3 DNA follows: TGTGCCAGTAAACCGTCGGACAGGGCCCTCACCGGGGAGCTGTTTTTT. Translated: CASKPSDRALTGELFF.

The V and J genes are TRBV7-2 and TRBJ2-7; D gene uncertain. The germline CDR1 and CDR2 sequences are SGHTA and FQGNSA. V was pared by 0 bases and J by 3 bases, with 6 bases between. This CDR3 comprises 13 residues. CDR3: CASSLAAGYEQYF. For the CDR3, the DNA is TGTGCCAGCAGCTTAGCAGCCGGCTACGAGCAGTACTTC.

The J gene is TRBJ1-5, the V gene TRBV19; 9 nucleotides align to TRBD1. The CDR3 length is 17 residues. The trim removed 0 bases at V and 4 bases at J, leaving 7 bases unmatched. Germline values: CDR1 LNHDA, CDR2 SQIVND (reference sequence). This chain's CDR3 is CASSIDRDRGRNQPQHF. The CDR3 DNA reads TGTGCCAGTAGTATAGATCGCGACAGGGGGAGAAATCAGCCCCAGCATTTT.

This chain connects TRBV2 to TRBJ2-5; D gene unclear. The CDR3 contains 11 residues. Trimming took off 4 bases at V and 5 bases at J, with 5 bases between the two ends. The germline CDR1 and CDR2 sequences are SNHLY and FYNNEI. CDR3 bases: TGTGCCAGCAGTGGGCGGGAGACCCAGTACTTC. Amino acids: CASSGRETQYF.

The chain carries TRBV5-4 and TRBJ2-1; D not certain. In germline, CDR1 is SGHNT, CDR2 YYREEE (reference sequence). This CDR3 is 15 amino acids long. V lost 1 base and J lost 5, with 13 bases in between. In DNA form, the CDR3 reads TGTGCCAGCAGCTTGTCAGGATCGCGTAACAATGAGCAGTTCTTC. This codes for CASSLSGSRNNEQFF.

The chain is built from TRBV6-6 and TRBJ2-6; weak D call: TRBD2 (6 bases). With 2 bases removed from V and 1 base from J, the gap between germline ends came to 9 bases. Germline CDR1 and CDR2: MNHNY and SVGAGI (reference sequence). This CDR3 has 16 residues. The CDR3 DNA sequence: TGTGCCAGCAGTTACGGGGGGAGGTCTGGGGCCAACGTCCTGACTTTC. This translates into CASSYGGRSGANVLTF.

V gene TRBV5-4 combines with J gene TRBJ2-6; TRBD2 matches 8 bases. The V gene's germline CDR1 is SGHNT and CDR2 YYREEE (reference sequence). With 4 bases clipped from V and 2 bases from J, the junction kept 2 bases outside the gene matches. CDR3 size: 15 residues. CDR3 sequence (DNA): TGTGCCAGCAGCCCGCGGGGGGCTGGGGCCAACGTCCTGACTTTC. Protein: CASSPRGAGANVLTF.

This CDR3 reads CASSLKGPLDTQYF. The DNA for the CDR3 is TGTGCCAGCAGCTTGAAAGGACCCCTAGATACGCAGTATTTT. The chain couples TRBV5-5 to TRBJ2-3, with D unclear. Trimming took 1 base from V and 5 from J, leaving 11 bases between them. CDR1 and CDR2 from the germline V gene are SGHKS and YYEKEE (reference sequence). The CDR3 is made up of 14 amino acids. Together with reference TRBV5-5 and TRBJ2-3, the CDR3 gives the full variable domain: DAGVTQSPTHLIKTRGQQVTLRCSPISGHKSVSWYQQVLGQGPQFIFQYYEKEERGRGNFPDRFSARQFPNYSSELNVNALLLGDSALYLCASSLKGPLDTQYFGPGTRLTVL.

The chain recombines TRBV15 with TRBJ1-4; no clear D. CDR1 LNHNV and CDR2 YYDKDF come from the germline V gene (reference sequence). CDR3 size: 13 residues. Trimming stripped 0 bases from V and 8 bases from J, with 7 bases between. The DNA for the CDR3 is TGTGCCACCAGCAGAGATTTTTTCGAAAAACTGTTTTTT. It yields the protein CATSRDFFEKLFF. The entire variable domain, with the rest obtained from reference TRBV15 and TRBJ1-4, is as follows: DAMVIQNPRYQVTQFGKPVTLSCSQTLNHNVMYWYQQKSSQAPKLLFHYYDKDFNNEADTPDNFQSRRPNTSFCFLDIRSPGLGDTAMYLCATSRDFFEKLFFGSGTQLSVL.